Described below is a single T cell receptor beta chain sequence and its context. There are 13 residues in the CDR3. The V and J ends lost 6 bases and 5 bases respectively, with 13 bases between them. The germline gives CDR1 MRHNA, CDR2 SNTAGT. The data were taken from a study of blood T cell repertoires in COVID-19. Turning to the study itself: The origin of the acute and convalescent COVID-19 samples was the United States, Italy and Spain. The analysed material was cDNA or gDNA that came from T cells, B-cell-depleted T cells, or PBMCs.

Authors' data handling: Researchers report that nucleated cell counts were estimated from reference gene primer amplification. Here immunoSEQ multiplex PCR was the method, and the copy in TCRdb shows in-frame clones only, minus some. The DNA was the basis for D and trimming; V, J and clone size are from that table. The table shows some 200,000 clones, with approximately 90% occurring only once. The sequencing input was peripheral blood. The J gene is TRBJ2-5, the V gene TRBV6-4, with D perhaps matching TRBD2 (7 bases). The TCR was taken from a man in his forties with active or convalescent COVID-19. The CDR3 loop reads CASSGGPGETQYF. As DNA, the CDR3 is TGTGCCAGCAGCGGGGGGCCGGGGGAGACCCAGTACTTC.